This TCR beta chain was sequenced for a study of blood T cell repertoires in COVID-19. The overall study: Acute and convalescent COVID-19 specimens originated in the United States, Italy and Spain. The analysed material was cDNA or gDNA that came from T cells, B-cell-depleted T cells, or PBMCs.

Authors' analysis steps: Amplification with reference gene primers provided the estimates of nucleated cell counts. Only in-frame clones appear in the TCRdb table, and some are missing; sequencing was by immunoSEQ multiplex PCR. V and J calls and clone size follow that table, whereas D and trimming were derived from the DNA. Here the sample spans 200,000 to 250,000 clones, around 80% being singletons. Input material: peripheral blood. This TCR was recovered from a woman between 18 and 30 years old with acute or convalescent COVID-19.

The CDR3: CASSRDRGWGYTF. In DNA form, the CDR3 reads TGTGCCAGCAGCCGGGACAGGGGATGGGGCTACACCTTC. The chain couples TRBV14 to TRBJ1-2, with 10 bases that match TRBD1. V lost 4 bases to trimming and J lost 8 bases; unmatched junction nucleotides: 4. This CDR3 is built from 13 residues. Germline V lookup: CDR1 SGHDN, CDR2 FVKESK.